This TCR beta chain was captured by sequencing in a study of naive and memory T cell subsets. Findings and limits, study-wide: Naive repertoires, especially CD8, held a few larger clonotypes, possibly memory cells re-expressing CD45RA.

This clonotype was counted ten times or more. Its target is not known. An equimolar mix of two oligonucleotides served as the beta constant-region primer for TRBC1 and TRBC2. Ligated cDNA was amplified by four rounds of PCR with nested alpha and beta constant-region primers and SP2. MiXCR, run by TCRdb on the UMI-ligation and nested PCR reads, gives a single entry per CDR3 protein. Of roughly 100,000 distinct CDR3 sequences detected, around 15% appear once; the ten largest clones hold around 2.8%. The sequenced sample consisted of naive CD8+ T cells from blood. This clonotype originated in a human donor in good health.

The CDR3 DNA sequence: TGTGCCAGCAGCCGTCCGGGGGGCTACGAGCAGTACTTC. This encodes CASSRPGGYEQYF. V usage is TRBV2 and J usage is TRBJ2-7; 7 nucleotides match TRBD2. CDR1 SNHLY and CDR2 FYNNEI come from the germline V gene. J was trimmed by 3 bases and V by 6 bases; bases with no gene match: 5. The CDR3 sequence is 13 residues long.